These T cell receptor beta chains were read from a single sample in a study of metastatic and nonmetastatic thyroid tumors. TCRdb reprocessed the PCR reads using MiXCR. The data contain tens of thousands of clones, around 20% of them singletons. The sample consisted of blood. Receptors originate from a female donor with papillary thyroid cancer or a benign thyroid nodule (not recorded which). Some clones in this sample may be carry-over from other donors' samples. The CDR3 runs from the conserved cysteine through the conserved F or W. Each record gives: D gene, J gene, clone size, V gene, CDR3 protein, CDR3 DNA. The D gene is left open where the match is weak. The size entry is marked missing in some rows and otherwise reads once, few, many or a size class.

NA | TRBJ2-1 | NA | TRBV19 | CASSIAVLGSYNEQFF | TGTGCCAGTAGTATAGCGGTGCTAGGCTCCTACAATGAGCAGTTCTTC
NA | TRBJ1-4 | many | TRBV5-5 | CASDGLDEKLFF | TGTGCCAGCGACGGACTCGATGAAAAACTGTTTTTT
NA | TRBJ2-6 | many | TRBV6-2/TRBV6-3 | CASSYSDGFSGANVLTF | TGTGCCAGCAGTTACTCGGACGGCTTCTCTGGGGCCAACGTCCTGACTTTC
NA | TRBJ2-7 | many | TRBV5-4 | CASSLDPLYEQYF | TGTGCCAGCAGCTTGGACCCCTTGTACGAGCAGTACTTC
TRBD2 | TRBJ2-2 | few | TRBV6-2/TRBV6-3 | CASSPRGSATWDLFF | TGTGCCAGCAGCCCACGCGGGAGCGCGACCTGGGATCTGTTTTTT
TRBD2 | TRBJ2-5 | many | TRBV7-2 | CASSHGLAGRETQYF | TGTGCCAGCAGCCATGGACTAGCGGGAAGAGAGACCCAGTACTTC
NA | TRBJ1-1 | many | TRBV7-9 | CASSPPAMNTEAFF | TGTGCCAGCAGCCCCCCGGCGATGAACACTGAAGCTTTCTTT
NA | TRBJ2-7 | NA | TRBV15 | CATSSRGPYEQYF | TGTGCCACCAGCAGCCGGGGGCCGTACGAGCAGTACTTC
NA | TRBJ1-4 | many | TRBV29-1 | CSVVLGGEKLFF | TGCAGCGTAGTTCTGGGTGGGGAAAAACTGTTTTTT
NA | TRBJ2-7 | few | TRBV19 | CASIDCRGTEPYEQYF | TGTGCCAGTATCGACTGTCGCGGGACAGAGCCTTACGAGCAGTACTTC
NA | TRBJ2-7 | many | TRBV3-1 | CASSLRAGYEQYF | TGTGCCAGCAGCCTCCGTGCGGGCTACGAGCAGTACTTC
NA | TRBJ2-7 | many | TRBV15 | CATSRTHRDEQYF | TGTGCCACCAGCAGAACCCACCGGGACGAGCAGTACTTC
NA | TRBJ2-7 | few | TRBV6-2/TRBV6-3 | CASSLGKSFYEQYF | TGTGCCAGCAGTTTGGGGAAGAGCTTCTACGAGCAGTACTTC
NA | TRBJ2-7 | NA | TRBV11-2 | CASSSIHSGAEIPYEQCF | TGTGCCAGCAGCTCCATTCATAGTGGCGCGGAGATCCCCTACGAGCAGTGCTTC
NA | TRBJ2-5 | few | TRBV28 | CASITPQGGQETQYF | TGTGCCAGCATTACACCCCAGGGAGGTCAAGAGACCCAGTACTTC
NA | TRBJ1-4 | NA | TRBV5-1 | CASSPGGTNEKLFF | TGCGCCAGCTCACCGGGGGGAACTAATGAAAAACTGTTTTTT
NA | TRBJ1-5 | NA | TRBV19 | CASSTTGVGPQHF | TGTGCCAGTAGTACCACAGGAGTCGGGCCCCAGCATTTT
TRBD1 | TRBJ2-7 | NA | TRBV29-1 | CSVALMTGADEQYF | TGCAGCGTTGCTCTCATGACAGGGGCGGACGAGCAGTACTTC
NA | TRBJ1-3 | few | TRBV19 | CASSIAVTYTIYF | TGTGCCAGTAGTATAGCCGTGACGTACACCATATATTTT
NA | TRBJ2-6 | many | TRBV18 | CASSPTSGANVLTF | TGTGCCAGCTCACCCACCTCTGGGGCCAACGTCCTGACTTTC
TRBD2 | TRBJ2-3 | many | TRBV18 | CASSREGSTDTQYF | TGTGCCAGCTCAAGGGAGGGGAGCACAGATACGCAGTATTTT
NA | TRBJ1-2 | many | TRBV20-1 | CSAREEYNSFGYTF | TGCAGTGCTAGAGAGGAGTACAACTCATTTGGCTACACCTTC
TRBD1 | TRBJ1-6 | many | TRBV6-1 | CASRQGNISPLHF | TGTGCCAGCAGACAGGGGAACATTTCACCCCTCCACTTT
NA | TRBJ2-5 | NA | TRBV6-5 | CASSYSGGRETQYF | TGTGCCAGCAGTTACTCGGGGGGGCGAGAGACCCAGTACTTC
TRBD2 | TRBJ2-7 | few | TRBV27 | CASSQGPGGTYEQYF | TGTGCCAGCAGTCAGGGGCCGGGAGGGACCTACGAGCAGTACTTC
NA | TRBJ1-5 | many | TRBV28 | CASTGGWGNQPQHF | TGTGCCAGCACGGGGGGTTGGGGCAATCAGCCCCAGCATTTT
NA | TRBJ2-7 | few | TRBV28 | CASSLQGSYEQYF | TGTGCCAGCAGTTTACAGGGTTCCTACGAGCAGTACTTC
NA | TRBJ2-7 | few | TRBV20-1 | CSASKASDEQYF | TGCAGTGCTAGTAAAGCGTCTGACGAGCAGTACTTC
TRBD1 | TRBJ2-3 | many | TRBV7-9 | CASRLRGNTDTQYF | TGTGCCAGCAGACTCAGGGGGAACACAGATACGCAGTATTTT
NA | TRBJ2-5 | many | TRBV6-2/TRBV6-3 | CASSYSRGQTQYF | TGTGCCAGCAGTTACTCGCGGGGACAGACCCAGTACTTC
NA | TRBJ1-1 | many | TRBV2 | CASTEQENTEAFF | TGTGCCAGCACCGAACAGGAGAACACTGAAGCTTTCTTT
NA | TRBJ2-7 | NA | TRBV19 | CASSISGKFSYEQYF | TGTGCCAGTAGTATATCCGGAAAATTCTCCTACGAGCAGTACTTC
NA | TRBJ1-2 | NA | TRBV7-6 | CASSLGAGDYGYTF | TGTGCCAGCAGCTTAGGGGCAGGCGACTATGGCTACACCTTC
NA | TRBJ1-2 | once | TRBV3-1 | CASSQGGTLYGYTF | TGTGCCAGCAGCCAAGGTGGGACACTATATGGCTACACCTTC
NA | TRBJ1-5 | NA | TRBV20-1 | CSARRTEEYQPQHF | TGCAGTGCTAGAAGGACAGAGGAGTATCAGCCCCAGCATTTT
NA | TRBJ1-3 | many | TRBV18 | CASSPPREFSGNTIYF | TGTGCCAGCTCACCACCACGAGAGTTCTCTGGAAACACCATATATTTT
NA | TRBJ2-1 | many | TRBV7-9 | CASRPPPGDEQFF | TGTGCCAGCAGACCCCCCCCGGGGGATGAGCAGTTCTTC
TRBD1 | TRBJ1-2 | few | TRBV28 | CASSLGTGGSDYGYTF | TGTGCCAGCAGTTTGGGGACAGGGGGGAGTGACTATGGCTACACCTTC
NA | TRBJ2-5 | many | TRBV11-3 | CASSYRSKTEETQYF | TGTGCCAGCAGCTACAGAAGCAAAACGGAAGAGACCCAGTACTTC
TRBD1 | TRBJ2-7 | NA | TRBV20-1 | CSAHGQGFRNEQYF | TGCAGTGCTCATGGACAGGGATTCCGTAACGAGCAGTACTTC
NA | TRBJ1-5 | many | TRBV3-1 | CASSQFGQPQHF | TGTGCCAGCAGCCAATTTGGACAGCCCCAGCATTTT
NA | TRBJ2-1 | many | TRBV29-1 | CSVGWVRTASSLGDEQFF | TGCAGCGTTGGATGGGTAAGGACAGCCTCGAGTCTGGGGGATGAGCAGTTCTTC
NA | TRBJ2-7 | NA | TRBV27 | CASSLGRAYEQYF | TGTGCCAGCAGTCTGGGCAGGGCCTACGAGCAGTACTTC
NA | TRBJ2-1 | many | TRBV4-2 | CASSQGDLSSYNEQFF | TGTGCCAGCAGCCAAGGGGACTTGAGCTCCTACAATGAGCAGTTCTTC
TRBD2 | TRBJ2-7 | NA | TRBV20-1 | CSVRIRSGTYEQYF | TGCAGTGTTCGAATCAGGAGCGGGACCTACGAGCAGTACTTC
NA | TRBJ2-1 | many | TRBV20-1 | CSAPQYNEQFF | TGCAGTGCTCCTCAATACAATGAGCAGTTCTTC
TRBD2 | TRBJ2-2 | once | TRBV27 | CASSLSPSGTRGVELFF | TGTGCCAGCAGTTTATCTCCTTCCGGGACTAGAGGCGTGGAGCTGTTTTTT
NA | TRBJ2-7 | many | TRBV3-1 | CASSFRGTYEQYF | TGTGCCAGCAGCTTCCGGGGCACCTACGAGCAGTACTTC
NA | TRBJ2-5 | many | TRBV29-1 | CSVALPGGQETQYF | TGCAGCGTTGCTCTACCCGGAGGGCAAGAGACCCAGTACTTC
NA | TRBJ2-1 | NA | TRBV20-1 | CSALGGSYNEQFF | TGCAGTGCTTTGGGCGGGTCTTACAATGAGCAGTTCTTC
TRBD2 | TRBJ2-6 | NA | TRBV25-1 | CASSPGLAGYRPSSGANFLTF | TGTGCCAGCAGTCCGGGACTAGCGGGATATAGACCCAGCTCTGGGGCCAACTTCCTGACTTTC
NA | TRBJ2-2 | many | TRBV11-2 | CASSYLTSTGELFF | TGTGCCAGCAGCTACCTGACTAGCACCGGGGAGCTGTTTTTT
TRBD2 | TRBJ2-6 | many | TRBV20-1 | CSARAGETGANVLTF | TGCAGTGCTAGGGCGGGAGAAACTGGGGCCAACGTCCTGACTTTC
NA | TRBJ1-5 | few | TRBV6-1 | CASIPDRSQPQHF | TGTGCCAGCATCCCAGACAGGTCACAGCCCCAGCATTTT
NA | TRBJ2-7 | NA | TRBV18 | CASSPSQQSYEQYF | TGTGCCAGCTCACCGTCGCAACAGTCCTACGAGCAGTACTTC